The sequence of this T cell receptor (beta chain) was determined in a study of blood T cell repertoires in COVID-19. V was shortened by 5 bases and J by 5 bases, with 12 bases between the two germline ends. This CDR3 contains 13 residues. Per germline, CDR1 SGHAT and CDR2 FQNNGV. The protocol was immunoSEQ multiplex PCR, while the TCRdb copy is restricted to in-frame clones and leaves out a portion. Of over 450,000 clones listed, about 89% are singletons. The sequence derives from a woman aged 45-60 years with COVID-19, enrolled during active disease. Sample: peripheral blood. The chain has TRBV11-2 and TRBJ2-5, with D possibly TRBD1 on 6 matching bases. CDR3 sequence reads: CASSNRELETQYF. The CDR3 region has the DNA TGTGCCAGCAGCAACAGGGAGCTGGAGACCCAGTACTTC.